These 8 T cell receptor beta chains were sequenced from one sample in a study of T cell clonality in common variable immunodeficiency. The protocol was immunoSEQ multiplex PCR, while the TCRdb copy is restricted to in-frame clones and leaves out a portion. The repertoire consists of 35,000 to 50,000 clones, none detected only once. Sequenced: peripheral blood mononuclear cells. These receptors originate from a person aged 18-69 years in good health.

This clone was counted at least ten times. Coverage ceases 3 residues before the CDR3 finishes, and the germline J gene fills in the end. The V and J genes are TRBV5-4 and TRBJ1-5; D not resolved. V was clipped by 0 bases and J by 9 bases, with 7 bases between them. The length of the CDR3 is 12 residues. Germline-derived CDR1 and CDR2 are SGHNT and YYREEE (reference sequence). CDR3 bases read: TGTGCCAGCAGCTTGGGGAGCGGGCCC. It yields the protein CASSLGSGP. The full CDR3 protein is CASSLGSGPQHF.

This clone was seen ten or more times. The DNA ends 3 residues before the CDR3 does, and the rest of the CDR3 is filled in from the germline J gene. The rearrangement links TRBV30 to TRBJ2-1; 11 positions match TRBD2. CDR3 length: 14 residues. Germline V gene lookup returns CDR1 GTSNPN and CDR2 SVGIG (reference sequence). The part of the CDR3 DNA that was read is TGTGCTGGAAGGGGCTTAGCGGGAGGGGATGAG. Translated: CAGRGLAGGDE. The entire CDR3 is CAGRGLAGGDEQFF.

There are a few counts of this clone. The read gets to within 3 residues of the CDR3 end, and the germline J gene fills in the rest. The gene calls are TRBV18 and TRBJ2-3, with TRBD2 matching over 15 bases. Per germline, CDR1 KGHSH and CDR2 LQKENI. This CDR3 spans 18 amino acids. CDR3 in amino acids: CASSSVPGLAGGQETQYF. The part of the CDR3 DNA that was read is TGTGCCAGCTCATCGGTCCCGGGACTAGCGGGGGGTCAAGAGACG.

This clone was seen many times. The CDR3 extends 3 residues past the end of the read, so its final part is completed from the germline J gene. This chain links TRBV5-4 with TRBJ1-1; weak D call: TRBD1 (5 bases). This CDR3 is built from 16 residues. The germline V and J ends were trimmed by 1 base and 5 bases, with 18 bases remaining between them. Germline V gene lookup returns CDR1 SGHNT and CDR2 YYREEE (reference sequence). This chain's CDR3 is CASSLQRSGIGTEAFF. The sequenced part of the CDR3 DNA is TGTGCCAGCAGCTTGCAAAGGTCAGGGATCGGGACTGAA.

This clone occurred many times. The read terminates 3 residues before the CDR3 end, so the remaining end is supplied by the germline J gene. This chain connects TRBV12-3 or TRBV12-4 to TRBJ1-1; TRBD1 matches at 9 bases. V trimming: 3 bases; J trimming: 3 bases; junction bases outside the gene matches: 5. The CDR3 sequence is 15 residues long. The sequenced part of the CDR3 DNA is TGTGCCAGCAGTTTGGGAGGACAGGGGTACACTGAA. Its translation: CASSLGGQGYTE. The entire CDR3 protein is CASSLGGQGYTEAFF.

This clone was observed at least ten times. The read finishes 3 residues shy of the CDR3 end, and the germline J gene is used to complete it. The V call is TRBV5-6, the J call TRBJ2-1, with a weak D call TRBD2 (5 bases). The CDR3 covers 13 residues. The germline V gene has CDR1 SGHDT and CDR2 YYEEEE. Trimming took 0 bases from V and 9 from J, leaving 10 bases between them. The covered CDR3 bases are TGTGCCAGCAGCTTGGTTTCCGCGGGTGAG. Translated: CASSLVSAGE. The complete CDR3 reads CASSLVSAGEQFF. Full variable domain (missing parts from reference TRBV5-6 and TRBJ2-1): DAGVTQSPTHLIKTRGQQVTLRCSPKSGHDTVSWYQQALGQGPQFIFQYYEEEERQRGNFPDRFSGHQFPNYSSELNVNALLLGDSALYLCASSLVSAGEQFFGPGTRLTVL.

Regarding this clone: From the germline J gene comes the end of the CDR3, since the read stops 3 residues before it. This sequence joins TRBV7-3 and TRBJ1-2; D may be TRBD1 (5 bases). Germline CDR1 is SGHTA and CDR2 is FQGTGA. This CDR3 comprises 15 residues. The DNA read from the CDR3 is TGTGCCAGCAGCCGACTAGCGGGAGTGACAGATACC. Translated, it gives CASSRLAGVTDT. The CDR3 in full is CASSRLAGVTDTYTF.

This clone was detected only a few times. The CDR3 extends 3 residues past the end of the read, so its final part is completed from the germline J gene. The chain links TRBV2 to TRBJ2-7, with D tentatively TRBD2 (6 bases). Trimming shortened V by 7 bases and J by 5 bases, and 15 bases separated the two germline ends. CDR3 length: 13 residues. Germline CDR1 reads SNHLY; CDR2 reads FYNNEI. Here the CDR3 reads CASKLTSPHEQYF. The DNA read from the CDR3 is TGTGCCAGCAAGTTGACTAGTCCGCACGAG.